This T cell receptor beta chain was documented in a study of T-cell memory formation after mild COVID-19. Across the study: TCR clusters largely stayed donor specific.

TCRdb called the 5' RACE reads again in MiXCR, with one record for every CDR3 protein. The data contain approximately 300,000 distinct CDR3 sequences, 15% of them seen just once; the ten biggest clones take up 20% to 25%. The sample taken for sequencing was PBMCs or a T cell subset sorted from them (not recorded which). The source is a man younger than 30 who had mild COVID-19 (a few samples of this study predate the infection). Cell type and time point are not known.

The CDR3 here is CASSPRVLETQYF. The DNA for the CDR3 is TGTGCCAGCAGCCCCAGGGTTTTGGAGACCCAGTACTTC. This chain joins TRBV7-2 and TRBJ2-5; maybe TRBD1 (5 bases). V was cut by 5 bases and J by 5 bases, with 12 bases left in between. CDR1 and CDR2 from the germline V gene are SGHTA and FQGNSA. CDR3 length: 13 residues. The full variable domain, with the rest looked up from reference TRBV7-2 and TRBJ2-5, is GAGVSQSPSNKVTEKGKDVELRCDPISGHTALYWYRQSLGQGLEFLIYFQGNSAPDKSGLPSDRFSAERTGGSVSTLTIQRTQQEDSAVYLCASSPRVLETQYFGPGTRLLVL.